The 17 T cell receptor beta chains below were found in one sample sequenced in a study of T cells after yellow fever vaccination (dated by TCRdb to 2018 to 2020). The protocol used for the library was 5' RACE. The sample was run on an Illumina HiSeq 2500. TCRdb itself trimmed the public reads at Q25 with fastp, ran MiXCR and retained productive beta chains. For every CDR3 protein sequence, its rows merge into one entry that carries the most common genes and DNA. Within this sample are around 400,000 distinct CDR3 sequences, with about 9.9% of them counted one time only. The top ten clones comprise roughly 18% of the sample. Read against the paper, the sample's treatment or condition label means: live attenuated yellow fever vaccine strain. The source material was PBMCs, sampled on the day of the first yellow fever vaccination. The receptors stem from a man younger than 35 who received the YFV17D yellow fever vaccine.

This chain connects TRBV9 to TRBJ1-1, with a possible D match to TRBD1 (6 bases). This CDR3 has 14 residues. Trimming took 3 bases from V and 1 from J, leaving 10 bases between them. Per germline, CDR1 SGDLS and CDR2 YYNGEE. CDR3 bases: TGTGCCAGCAGCGCACAGGGTGGGAACACTGAAGCTTTCTTT. Translation gives CASSAQGGNTEAFF.

The chain couples TRBV2 to TRBJ1-1; D not certain. Per the germline V gene, CDR1 is SNHLY and CDR2 is FYNNEI. Trimming cost V 7 bases and J 7 bases, with 7 bases left between them. The CDR3 consists of 10 residues. CDR3 sequence (DNA): TGTGCCAGCACAAAGGGTGAAGCTTTCTTT. This gives the protein CASTKGEAFF. Using reference TRBV2 and TRBJ1-1 for the parts outside the CDR3, the full variable domain is EPEVTQTPSHQVTQMGQEVILRCVPISNHLYFYWYRQILGQKVEFLVSFYNNEISEKSEIFDDQFSVERPDGSNFTLKIRSTKLEDSAMYFCASTKGEAFFGQGTRLTVV.

This clonotype was observed a handful of times. The V call is TRBV7-3, the J call TRBJ1-1; the match to TRBD1 covers 7 bases. The germline V gene encodes CDR1 SGHTA and CDR2 FQGTGA. The J segment lost 0 bases and the V segment lost 5 bases, leaving 9 bases of the junction unmatched. The CDR3 extends over 16 amino acids. The CDR3 nucleotides read TGTGCCAGCAGCCTACTACCCGGGACAGTGAACACTGAAGCTTTCTTT. It yields the protein CASSLLPGTVNTEAFF.

In its sample, this clonotype was seen many times. The chain has TRBV4-2 and TRBJ1-3; D unresolved. This CDR3 spans 14 amino acids. Trimming took 0 bases from V and 0 from J, leaving 3 bases between them. The germline gives CDR1 LGHNA, CDR2 YNFKEQ. The CDR3 DNA reads TGTGCCAGCAGCCAAGACTACTCTGGAAACACCATATATTTT. This sequence encodes CASSQDYSGNTIYF.

This clonotype turned up a few times. This rearrangement joins TRBV12-3 or TRBV12-4 to TRBJ1-1; D gene unclear. The CDR3 consists of 16 residues. With 5 bases removed from V and 0 bases from J, the gap between germline ends came to 16 bases. The CDR3 DNA reads as TGTGCCAGCAGTCCCGTCTTTGGTACCATGAACACTGAAGCTTTCTTT. Amino acids: CASSPVFGTMNTEAFF.

This clonotype was seen many times. This rearrangement joins TRBV5-1 to TRBJ2-5; TRBD2 matches 7 bases. With 2 bases clipped from V and 4 bases from J, the junction kept 8 bases outside the gene matches. The germline V gene encodes CDR1 SGHRS and CDR2 YFSETQ. This CDR3 comprises 15 residues. The CDR3 DNA follows: TGCGCCAGCAGCTTCGGACTAGGTGGGGGAGAGACCCAGTACTTC. Translating it yields CASSFGLGGGETQYF.

Here the CDR3 reads CASTRTNSNTGELFF. The CDR3, as DNA: TGCGCCAGCACCCGGACTAACTCGAACACCGGGGAGCTGTTTTTT. The rearrangement links TRBV5-1 to TRBJ2-2; possible D gene TRBD2, 6 bases. The V gene lost 6 bases and the J gene lost 0 bases, with 12 bases spanning the gap. CDR3 length: 15 amino acids. Germline values: CDR1 SGHRS, CDR2 YFSETQ.

This clonotype has a handful of counts. The gene calls are TRBV7-2 and TRBJ2-3; possibly TRBD2 for D (7 bases). CDR3 length: 16 amino acids. The germline V gene has CDR1 SGHTA and CDR2 FQGNSA. Trimming cost V 5 bases and J 2 bases, with 17 bases left between them. In DNA, the CDR3 is TGTGCCAGCAGCACCCGCGGGGGCCTAACCACAGATACGCAGTATTTT. It is translated as CASSTRGGLTTDTQYF.

The V and J genes are TRBV6-2 or TRBV6-3 and TRBJ1-2; no clear D gene. Germline V lookup: CDR1 MNHEY, CDR2 SVGEGT. V dropped 4 bases and J dropped 4 bases, with 13 bases sitting between them. CDR3 size: 14 residues. The CDR3: CASSSPTRAYGYTF. The CDR3 DNA reads TGTGCCAGCAGTTCCCCGACTCGAGCCTATGGCTACACCTTC.

This clonotype was seen only a few times. V usage is TRBV19 and J usage is TRBJ2-4; tentatively, D is TRBD1 or TRBD2 (6 bases each). Trimming pared 5 bases from V and 0 bases from J, leaving 17 bases between. This CDR3 region has 17 residues. Germline CDR1 is LNHDA and CDR2 is SQIVND (reference sequence). This CDR3 reads CASSAGGGQVAKNIQYF. The CDR3 DNA follows: TGTGCCAGTAGTGCTGGTGGGGGGCAAGTAGCCAAAAACATTCAGTACTTC.

This chain uses TRBV19 with TRBJ2-3, with 11 bases matching TRBD2. This CDR3 region has 18 residues. The J segment lost 0 bases and the V segment lost 5 bases, leaving 10 bases of the junction unmatched. Germline-derived CDR1 and CDR2 are LNHDA and SQIVND (reference sequence). This chain's CDR3 is CASSPSLAGAGSTDTQYF. The CDR3 region has the DNA TGTGCCAGTAGTCCTTCACTAGCGGGGGCCGGGAGCACAGATACGCAGTATTTT.

About this clonotype itself: A read error may be the cause here, since a much bigger clone is one base away. The chain has TRBV20-1 and TRBJ2-2, with TRBD2 matching over 8 bases. Germline lookup yields CDR1 DFQATT and CDR2 SNEGSKA (reference sequence). The CDR3 totals 15 residues. CDR3 bases: TGCAGTGCTAGAGGGACGGGGGGGCCCACCGGGGGGCTGTTTTTT. This translates into CSARGTGGPTGGLFF.

The chain has TRBV5-8 and TRBJ1-5; D is undetermined. The CDR3 contains 13 residues. Between the trimmed V and J ends, which lost 7 bases and 4 bases, there was a span of 12 bases. Germline loops: CDR1 SGHTS, CDR2 YDEGEE. DNA for the CDR3: TGTGCCAGCGGCTGGGGAGCAAATCAGCCCCAGCATTTT. Translation gives CASGWGANQPQHF.

This chain joins TRBV4-1 and TRBJ2-6; 13 positions agree with TRBD2. From germline, CDR1 is MGHRA and CDR2 YSYEKL. This CDR3 contains 22 residues. Germline trimming cut 3 bases from V and 2 bases from J; bases unmatched to any gene: 16. CDR3 amino acids: CASSHLKGLAGAQLPGANVLTF. CDR3 nucleotide sequence: TGCGCCAGCAGCCATCTCAAAGGACTAGCGGGGGCCCAACTACCTGGGGCCAACGTCCTGACTTTC.

This chain connects TRBV5-4 to TRBJ2-5, with 9 nucleotides matching TRBD2. Germline trimming cut 4 bases from V and 3 bases from J; bases unmatched to any gene: 7. The germline gives CDR1 SGHNT, CDR2 YYREEE (reference sequence). The CDR3 is 15 residues long. For the CDR3, the DNA is TGTGCCAGCAGCGCCCAGGAGCGGGGGGAAGAGACCCAGTACTTC. This translates into CASSAQERGEETQYF.

This sequence joins TRBV20-1 and TRBJ2-3; the D gene is possibly TRBD2 (7 bases). Trimming removed 3 bases at V and 3 bases at J, with 13 bases between. CDR1 DFQATT and CDR2 SNEGSKA come from the germline V gene (reference sequence). This CDR3 has 14 amino acids. The CDR3 DNA sequence: TGCAGTGCTAGTTGGGGGGGGCCAACAGATACGCAGTATTTT. It translates to CSASWGGPTDTQYF.

This clonotype was recorded a few times. The chain has TRBV20-1 and TRBJ1-5, with 9 bases lining up with TRBD1. V dropped 1 base and J dropped 5; count of bases not matched to a gene: 9. The CDR3 has 16 amino acids. In germline, CDR1 is DFQATT, CDR2 SNEGSKA (reference sequence). For the CDR3, the DNA is TGCAGTGCTAGAGGGGCGGGACAGGGTCTTGATCAGCCCCAGCATTTT. This encodes CSARGAGQGLDQPQHF.